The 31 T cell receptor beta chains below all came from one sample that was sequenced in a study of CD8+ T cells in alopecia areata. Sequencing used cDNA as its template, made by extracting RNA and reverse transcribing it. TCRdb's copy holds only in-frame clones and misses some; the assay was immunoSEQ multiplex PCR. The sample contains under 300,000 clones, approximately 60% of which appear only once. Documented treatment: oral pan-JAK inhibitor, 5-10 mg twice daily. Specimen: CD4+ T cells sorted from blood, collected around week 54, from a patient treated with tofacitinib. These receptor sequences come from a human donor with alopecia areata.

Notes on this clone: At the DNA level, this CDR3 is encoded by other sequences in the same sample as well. The chain's CDR3 is CASSLAGGLNTEAFF. The CDR3 coding sequence is TGCGCCAGCAGCTTGGCCGGGGGGTTGAACACTGAAGCTTTCTTT. The V and J genes are TRBV5-1 and TRBJ1-1, with D possibly being TRBD1 (5 bases). The V end was cut by 0 bases, the J end by 0 bases, with 9 bases between. Looked up from germline, CDR1 is SGHRS and CDR2 is YFSETQ. The CDR3 consists of 15 residues. The full variable domain, in which reference TRBV5-1 and TRBJ1-1 provide the parts outside the CDR3, is KAGVTQTPRYLIKTRGQQVTLSCSPISGHRSVSWYQQTPGQGLQFLFEYFSETQRNKGNFPGRFSGRQFSNSRSEMNVSTLELGDSALYLCASSLAGGLNTEAFFGQGTRLTVV.

The CDR3 reads CALADRPVGNQPQHF. CDR3 coding DNA: TGTGCCCTAGCGGACAGGCCCGTGGGGAATCAGCCCCAGCATTTT. The J gene is TRBJ1-5, the V gene TRBV30, with TRBD1 identical over 7 bases. With 8 bases clipped from V and 4 bases from J, the junction kept 14 bases outside the gene matches. The CDR3 totals 15 residues. Germline-derived CDR1 and CDR2 are GTSNPN and SVGIG (reference sequence).

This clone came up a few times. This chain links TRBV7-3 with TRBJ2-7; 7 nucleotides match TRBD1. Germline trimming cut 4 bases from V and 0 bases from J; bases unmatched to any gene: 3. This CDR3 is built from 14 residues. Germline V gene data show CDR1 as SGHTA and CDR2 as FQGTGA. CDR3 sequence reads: CASSSRQGSYEQYF. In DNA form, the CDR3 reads TGTGCCAGCAGCTCTCGACAGGGCTCCTACGAGCAGTACTTC.

CDR3 in DNA: TGCGCCAGCAGCCCCGGACGGAATAAGGCCACTGAAGCTTTCTTT. Translating gives CASSPGRNKATEAFF. This chain joins TRBV5-1 and TRBJ1-1, with no clear D. The germline CDR1 and CDR2 sequences are SGHRS and YFSETQ. The CDR3 is made up of 15 amino acids. The V gene lost 4 bases and the J gene lost 4 bases, with 17 bases spanning the gap.

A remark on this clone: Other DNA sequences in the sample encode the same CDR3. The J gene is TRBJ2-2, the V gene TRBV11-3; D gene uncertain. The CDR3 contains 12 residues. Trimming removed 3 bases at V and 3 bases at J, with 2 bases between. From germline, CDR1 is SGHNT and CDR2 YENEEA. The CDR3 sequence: CASSFYTGELFF. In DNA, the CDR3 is TGTGCCAGCAGCTTCTACACCGGGGAGCTGTTTTTT.

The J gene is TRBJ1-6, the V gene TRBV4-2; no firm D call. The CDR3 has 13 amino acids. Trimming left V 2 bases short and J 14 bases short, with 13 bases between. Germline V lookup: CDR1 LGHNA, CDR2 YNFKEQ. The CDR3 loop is CASSQSAPEALHF. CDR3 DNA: TGTGCCAGCAGCCAAAGTGCTCCGGAGGCCCTCCACTTT.

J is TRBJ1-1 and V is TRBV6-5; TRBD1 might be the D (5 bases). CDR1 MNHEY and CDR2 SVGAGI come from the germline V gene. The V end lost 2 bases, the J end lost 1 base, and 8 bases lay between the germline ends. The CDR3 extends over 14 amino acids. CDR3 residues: CASSYAGGNTEAFF. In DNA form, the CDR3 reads TGTGCCAGCAGTTACGCCGGGGGGAACACTGAAGCTTTCTTT.

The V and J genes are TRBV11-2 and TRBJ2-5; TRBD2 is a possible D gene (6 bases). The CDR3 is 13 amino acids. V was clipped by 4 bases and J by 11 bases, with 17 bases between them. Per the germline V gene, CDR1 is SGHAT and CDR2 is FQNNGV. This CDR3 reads CASSSMGGGEQYF. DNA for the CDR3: TGTGCCAGCAGCTCGATGGGGGGAGGTGAGCAGTACTTC. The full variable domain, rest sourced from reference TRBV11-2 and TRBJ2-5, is EAGVAQSPRYKIIEKRQSVAFWCNPISGHATLYWYQQILGQGPKLLIQFQNNGVVDDSQLPKDRFSAERLKGVDSTLKIQPAKLEDSAVYLCASSSMGGGEQYFGPGTRLLVL.

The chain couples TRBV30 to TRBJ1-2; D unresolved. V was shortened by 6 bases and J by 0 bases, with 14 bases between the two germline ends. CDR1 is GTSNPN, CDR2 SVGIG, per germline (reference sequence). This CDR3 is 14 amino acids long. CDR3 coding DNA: TGTGCCTGCTCCATCCTGGGGTCTAACTATGGCTACACCTTC. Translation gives CACSILGSNYGYTF.

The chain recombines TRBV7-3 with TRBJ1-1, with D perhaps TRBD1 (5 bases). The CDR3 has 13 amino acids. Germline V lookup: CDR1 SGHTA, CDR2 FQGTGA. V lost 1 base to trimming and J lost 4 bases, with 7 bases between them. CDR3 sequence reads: CASSLKGTTEAFF. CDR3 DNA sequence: TGTGCCAGCAGCTTAAAGGGGACCACTGAAGCTTTCTTT.

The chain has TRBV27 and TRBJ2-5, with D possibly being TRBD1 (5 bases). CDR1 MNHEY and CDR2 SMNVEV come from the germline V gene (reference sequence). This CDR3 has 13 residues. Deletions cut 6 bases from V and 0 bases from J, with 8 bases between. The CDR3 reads CASRNRYQETQYF. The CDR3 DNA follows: TGTGCCAGCAGGAACAGGTACCAAGAGACCCAGTACTTC.

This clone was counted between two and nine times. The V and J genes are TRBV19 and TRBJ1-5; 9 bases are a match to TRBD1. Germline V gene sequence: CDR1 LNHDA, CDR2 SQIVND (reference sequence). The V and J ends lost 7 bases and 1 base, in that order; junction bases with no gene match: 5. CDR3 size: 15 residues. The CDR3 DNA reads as TGTGCCAGTACCCGGACAGGGGTAAGCAATCAGCCCCAGCATTTT. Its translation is CASTRTGVSNQPQHF.

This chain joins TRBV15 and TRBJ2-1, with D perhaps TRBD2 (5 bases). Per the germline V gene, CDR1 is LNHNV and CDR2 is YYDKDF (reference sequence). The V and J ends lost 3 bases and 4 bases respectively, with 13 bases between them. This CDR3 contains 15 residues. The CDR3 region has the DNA TGTGCCACCAGCAGCCGGGGAGTAGGGTACAATGAGCAGTTCTTC. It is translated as CATSSRGVGYNEQFF.

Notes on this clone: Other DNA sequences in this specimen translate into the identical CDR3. The chain's CDR3 is CASSVATGGYEQYF. The CDR3 bases are TGTGCCAGCAGCGTAGCTACAGGGGGCTACGAGCAGTACTTC. J is TRBJ2-7 and V is TRBV9; 8 bases agree with TRBD1. The CDR3 extends over 14 amino acids. Germline V gene data show CDR1 as SGDLS and CDR2 as YYNGEE. Unmatched junction bases numbered 2, after V lost 0 bases and J lost 3 bases.

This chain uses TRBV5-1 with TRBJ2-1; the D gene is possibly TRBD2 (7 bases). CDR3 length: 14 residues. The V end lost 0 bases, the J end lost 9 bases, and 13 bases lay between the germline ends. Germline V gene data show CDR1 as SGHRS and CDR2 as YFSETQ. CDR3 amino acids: CASSLALGGGEQFF. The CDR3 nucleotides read TGCGCCAGCAGCTTGGCTCTGGGAGGGGGTGAGCAGTTCTTC.

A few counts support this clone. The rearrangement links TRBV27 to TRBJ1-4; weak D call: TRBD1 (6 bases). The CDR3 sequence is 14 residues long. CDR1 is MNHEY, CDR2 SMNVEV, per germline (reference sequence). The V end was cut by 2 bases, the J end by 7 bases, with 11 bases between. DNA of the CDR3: TGTGCCAGCAGTTTAGTGTCAGGGGTTGAAAAACTGTTTTTT. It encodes CASSLVSGVEKLFF. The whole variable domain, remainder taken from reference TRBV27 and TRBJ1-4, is EAQVTQNPRYLITVTGKKLTVTCSQNMNHEYMSWYRQDPGLGLRQIYYSMNVEVTDKGDVPEGYKVSRKEKRNFPLILESPSPNQTSLYFCASSLVSGVEKLFFGSGTQLSVL.

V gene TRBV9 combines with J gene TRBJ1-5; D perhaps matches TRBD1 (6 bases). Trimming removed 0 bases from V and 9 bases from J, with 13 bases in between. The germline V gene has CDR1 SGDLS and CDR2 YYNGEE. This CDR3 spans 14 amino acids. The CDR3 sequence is CASSVGPGAGPQHF. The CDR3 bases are TGTGCCAGCAGCGTAGGACCAGGGGCGGGGCCCCAGCATTTT.

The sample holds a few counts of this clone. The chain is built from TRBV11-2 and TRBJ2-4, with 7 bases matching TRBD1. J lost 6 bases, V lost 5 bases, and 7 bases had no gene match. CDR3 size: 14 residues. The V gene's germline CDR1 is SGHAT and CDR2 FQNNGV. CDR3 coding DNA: TGTGCCAGCAGCCCAGTCAGGGGGATAAACATTCAGTACTTC. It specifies CASSPVRGINIQYF.

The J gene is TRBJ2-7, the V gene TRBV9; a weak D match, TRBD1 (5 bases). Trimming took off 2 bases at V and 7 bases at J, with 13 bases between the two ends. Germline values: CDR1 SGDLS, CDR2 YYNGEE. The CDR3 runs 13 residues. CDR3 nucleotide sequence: TGTGCCAGCAGCGTTGGCCCCCCAGGGGAGCAGTACTTC. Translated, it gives CASSVGPPGEQYF.

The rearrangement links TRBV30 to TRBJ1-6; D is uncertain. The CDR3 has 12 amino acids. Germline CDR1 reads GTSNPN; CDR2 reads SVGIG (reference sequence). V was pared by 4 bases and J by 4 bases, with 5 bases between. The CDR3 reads CAWTGYNSPLHF. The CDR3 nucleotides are TGTGCCTGGACAGGTTATAATTCACCCCTCCACTTT.

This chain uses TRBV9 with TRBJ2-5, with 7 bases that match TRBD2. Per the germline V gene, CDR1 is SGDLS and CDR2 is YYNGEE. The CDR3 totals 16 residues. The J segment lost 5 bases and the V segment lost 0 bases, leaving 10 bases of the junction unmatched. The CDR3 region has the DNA TGTGCCAGCAGCGTAGAGCGGGGTCGAATTCCGGAGACCCAGTACTTC. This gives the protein CASSVERGRIPETQYF.

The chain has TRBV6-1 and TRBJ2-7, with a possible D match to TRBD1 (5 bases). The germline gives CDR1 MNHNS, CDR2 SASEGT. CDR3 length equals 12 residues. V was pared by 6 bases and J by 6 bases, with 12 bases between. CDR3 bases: TGTGCCAGCAGGACAGTATTAGGCGAGCAGTACTTC. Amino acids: CASRTVLGEQYF.

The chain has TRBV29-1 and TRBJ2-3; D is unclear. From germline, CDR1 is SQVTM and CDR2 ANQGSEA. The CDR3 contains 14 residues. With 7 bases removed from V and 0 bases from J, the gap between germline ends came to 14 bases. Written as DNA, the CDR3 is TGCAGCGGCGCCAGGTCCCCGAGCACAGATACGCAGTATTTT. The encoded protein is CSGARSPSTDTQYF.

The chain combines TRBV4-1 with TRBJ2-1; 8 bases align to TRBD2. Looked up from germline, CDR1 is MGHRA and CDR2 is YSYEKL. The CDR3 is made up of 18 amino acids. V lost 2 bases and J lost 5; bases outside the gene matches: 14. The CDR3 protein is CASSQFTGTRVFDNEQFF. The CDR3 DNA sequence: TGCGCCAGCAGCCAATTCACCGGGACTAGGGTTTTCGACAATGAGCAGTTCTTC.

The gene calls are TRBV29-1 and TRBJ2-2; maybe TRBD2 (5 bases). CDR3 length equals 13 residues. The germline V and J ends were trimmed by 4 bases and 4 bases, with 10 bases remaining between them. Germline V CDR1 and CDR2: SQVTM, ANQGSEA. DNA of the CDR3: TGCAGCGTTGGGTTAGCGAGCACCGGGGAGCTGTTTTTT. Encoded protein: CSVGLASTGELFF.

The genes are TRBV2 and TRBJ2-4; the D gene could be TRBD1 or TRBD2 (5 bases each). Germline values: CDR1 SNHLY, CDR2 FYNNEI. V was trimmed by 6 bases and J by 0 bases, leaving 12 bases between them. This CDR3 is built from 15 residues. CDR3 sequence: CASRGETLAKNIQYF. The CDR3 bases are TGTGCCAGCAGGGGGGAAACTCTAGCCAAAAACATTCAGTACTTC.

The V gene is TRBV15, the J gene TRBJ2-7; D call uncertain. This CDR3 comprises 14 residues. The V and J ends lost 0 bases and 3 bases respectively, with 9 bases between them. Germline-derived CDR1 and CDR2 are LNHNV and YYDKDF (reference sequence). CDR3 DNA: TGTGCCACCAGCAGAGATTTGGCAGGCTACGAGCAGTACTTC. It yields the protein CATSRDLAGYEQYF.

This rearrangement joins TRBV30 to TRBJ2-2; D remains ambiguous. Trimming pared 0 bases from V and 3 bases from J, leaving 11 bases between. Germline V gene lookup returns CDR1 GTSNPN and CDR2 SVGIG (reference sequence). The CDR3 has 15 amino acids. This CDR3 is CAWSVALLYTGELFF. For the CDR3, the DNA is TGTGCCTGGAGTGTGGCCCTACTCTACACCGGGGAGCTGTTTTTT.

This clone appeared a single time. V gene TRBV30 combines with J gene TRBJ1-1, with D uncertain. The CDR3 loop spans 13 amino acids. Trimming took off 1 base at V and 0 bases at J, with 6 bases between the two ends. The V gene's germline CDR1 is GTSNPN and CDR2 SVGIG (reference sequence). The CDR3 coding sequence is TGTGCCTGGAGTGGGGGAGTGAACACTGAAGCTTTCTTT. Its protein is CAWSGGVNTEAFF.

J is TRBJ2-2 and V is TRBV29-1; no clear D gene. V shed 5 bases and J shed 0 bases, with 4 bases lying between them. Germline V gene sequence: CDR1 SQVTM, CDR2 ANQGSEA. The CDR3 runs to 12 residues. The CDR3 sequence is CSVTANTGELFF. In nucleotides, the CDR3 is TGCAGCGTTACAGCGAACACCGGGGAGCTGTTTTTT.

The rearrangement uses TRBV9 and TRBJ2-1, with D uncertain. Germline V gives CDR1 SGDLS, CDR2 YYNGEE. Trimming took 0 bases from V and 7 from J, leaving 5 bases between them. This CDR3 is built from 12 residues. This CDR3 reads CASSVVENEQFF. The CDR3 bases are TGTGCCAGCAGCGTAGTCGAAAATGAGCAGTTCTTC. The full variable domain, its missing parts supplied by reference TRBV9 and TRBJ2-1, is DSGVTQTPKHLITATGQRVTLRCSPRSGDLSVYWYQQSLDQGLQFLIQYYNGEERAKGNILERFSAQQFPDLHSELNLSSLELGDSALYFCASSVVENEQFFGPGTRLTVL.